This T cell receptor (beta chain) appears in the sequencing data of a study of T-cell reconstitution after alpha-beta-depleted transplantation in children. The authors prepared the TCRbeta library with unique molecular identifiers. In TCRdb, the PCR reads were re-called with MiXCR into one record per CDR3 protein. The sample carries about 240,000 distinct CDR3 sequences, 12% recorded once. This clonotype was observed at least ten times. The V segment lost 1 base and the J segment 5 bases; nucleotides outside the gene matches: 4. In germline, CDR1 is SGHRS, CDR2 YFSETQ. CDR3 length: 14 amino acids. The source of this sequence is a human donor who donated a stem cell graft to a child with acute lymphoblastic leukemia. The input for sequencing was PBMCs from the stem cell graft donor, taken from the stem cell graft. This sequence joins TRBV5-1 and TRBJ2-3; 7 bases map to TRBD1. Here the CDR3 DNA reads TGCGCCAGCAGCTTGAGGTCAGGGGGAGATACGCAGTATTTT. This codes for CASSLRSGGDTQYF. Supplemented by reference TRBV5-1 and TRBJ2-3, the full variable domain reads KAGVTQTPRYLIKTRGQQVTLSCSPISGHRSVSWYQQTPGQGLQFLFEYFSETQRNKGNFPGRFSGRQFSNSRSEMNVSTLELGDSALYLCASSLRSGGDTQYFGPGTRLTVL.